The T cell receptor (beta chain) under discussion was sequenced for a study of blood T cell repertoires in COVID-19. Source study methods: Using reference gene primer amplification, nucleated cell counts were estimated. The repertoire was sequenced with immunoSEQ multiplex PCR; TCRdb's copy has only in-frame clones and lacks some. V and J calls plus clone size are reproduced from that table; the DNA served to infer D and trimming. The repertoire holds fewer than 300,000 clones, 91% seen once, with 2.2% in the top ten. From germline, CDR1 is ENHRY and CDR2 SYGVKD. After removal of 6 bases from V and 4 bases from J, the junction contained 8 bases not matched to a gene. The CDR3 has 14 amino acids.

The sample consisted of peripheral blood. This TCR came from a woman in her twenties or thirties with COVID-19, enrolled during active disease. The rearrangement uses TRBV10-3 and TRBJ2-7, with 8 nucleotides matching TRBD1. The CDR3 DNA reads as TGTGCCATCAGCCTGACAGGGGAAGGTTACGAGCAGTACTTC. It specifies CAISLTGEGYEQYF.